This record covers a single T cell receptor beta chain. This sample is drawn from a study of beta chain features in type 1 diabetes. Expressed TCRB transcripts were sequenced because the isolated RNA had all been reverse transcribed beforehand. Libraries were prepared by immunoSEQ multiplex PCR; TCRdb keeps only in-frame clonotypes and omits some of them. The repertoire holds about 24,000 clones, almost 70% seen once, with 2.2% in the top ten. The CDR3 is 15 residues long. Germline assignment: CDR1 SGHAT and CDR2 FQNNGV. The ends lost 5 bases at V and 5 bases at J; junction bases unmatched: 4. The chain recombines TRBV11-2 with TRBJ1-4; 11 positions agree with TRBD1. Sequencing was done on a sample of Tregs from blood. The clonotype originates from a woman aged 40 to 50 in good health. The CDR3 reads CASSADRGRNEKLFF. The CDR3, as DNA: TGTGCCAGCAGCGCGGACAGGGGGCGGAATGAAAAACTGTTTTTT.